A selection of T cell receptor beta chains follows, all from one sample in a study of CD8 T cells in ankylosing spondylitis. One entry per CDR3 protein, called by TCRdb with MiXCR from the 5' RACE reads. Counted here are more than 600,000 distinct CDR3 sequences, roughly 19% occurring once; the ten biggest clones make up around a fifth. Sequencing used blood, either unsorted or a sorted T cell fraction (not recorded which). Every receptor here comes from a male donor with ankylosing spondylitis. CDR3s include the opening cysteine and the closing phenylalanine or tryptophan. D genes are given only for firm matches. Rows give clone size only sometimes, using once, few, many, or a class for an expanded clone.

V gene	J gene	D gene	clone size	CDR3 DNA	CDR3 protein
TRBV12-3/TRBV12-4	TRBJ1-1	.	.	TGTGCCAGCAGTAGTCCGGGGCACACTGAAGCTTTCTTT	CASSSPGHTEAFF
TRBV18	TRBJ1-1	.	few	TGTGCCAGCTCACCAAATGGGAGGGACGAAGCTTTCTTT	CASSPNGRDEAFF
TRBV4-1	TRBJ2-4	.	many	TGCGCCAGCAGCCAAGAAAGGGAGAGTACCGGGACTTGGGGAAACATTCAGTACTTC	CASSQERESTGTWGNIQYF
TRBV15	TRBJ2-5	TRBD2	few	TGTGCCACGAGAGTTAGCGGGAGGGCGGCATTGGAGACCCAGTACTTC	CATRVSGRAALETQYF
TRBV12-3/TRBV12-4	TRBJ2-3	.	few	TGTGCCAGCAGTTTAAGGGACCCCACGCAGTATTTT	CASSLRDPTQYF
TRBV7-9	TRBJ2-7	.	.	TGTGCCAGCAGCCCAGGAGCATCCCCTCCCTACGAGCAGTACTTC	CASSPGASPPYEQYF
TRBV28	TRBJ2-7	TRBD2	once	TGTGCCAGCAGTTCTCAAAGACTAGCGGTATCCTACGAGCAGTACTTC	CASSSQRLAVSYEQYF
TRBV5-1	TRBJ1-4	.	.	TGCGCCAGCAGCTTGGATGCCGCAACTAATGAAAAACTGTTTTTT	CASSLDAATNEKLFF
TRBV5-1	TRBJ1-1	.	.	TGCGCCAGCAGCTTGGAACCTCACACTGAAGCTTTCTTT	CASSLEPHTEAFF
TRBV12-3/TRBV12-4	TRBJ1-2	.	many	TGTGCCAGCAGTTTACGTGGGCGAGGGTCTGGCTACACCTTC	CASSLRGRGSGYTF
TRBV5-1	TRBJ2-1	.	many	TGCGCCAGCAGCTTTGACGGGGGGCTTTACAATGAGCAGTTCTTC	CASSFDGGLYNEQFF
TRBV11-2	TRBJ2-2	.	few	TGTGCCAGCAGCTTGACTTGGGAGGAGCTGTTTTTT	CASSLTWEELFF
TRBV9	TRBJ2-3	.	.	TGTGCCAGCAGCGCCCCCCGGGACCATAGCACAGATACGCAGTATTTT	CASSAPRDHSTDTQYF
TRBV3-1	TRBJ2-7	.	few	TGTGCCAGCAGCCCGAAAATGGGGGCCGAGCAGTACTTC	CASSPKMGAEQYF
TRBV28	TRBJ1-1	TRBD1	few	TGTGCCAGTCCGCCCTACAGGGGAATGAACACTGAAGCTTTCTTT	CASPPYRGMNTEAFF
TRBV20-1	TRBJ2-7	.	few	TGCAGTGCTCCTAAACAGCAATACGAGCAGTACTTC	CSAPKQQYEQYF
TRBV20-1	TRBJ1-6	.	.	TGCAGTGCTAGAGATCCCCGCTATGTGGATTCACCCCTCCACTTT	CSARDPRYVDSPLHF
TRBV25-1	TRBJ2-1	.	.	TGTGCCAGCAGCCCTCTGGACAACTACAATGAGCAGTTCTTC	CASSPLDNYNEQFF
TRBV5-1	TRBJ2-4	TRBD1	few	TGCGCCAGCAGCCTTGGGACAGGGAATTTCATTCAGTACTTC	CASSLGTGNFIQYF
TRBV7-9	TRBJ2-5	.	few	TGTGCCAGCAGCTTAGCGCTCCAGGGCAAAGAGACCCAGTACTTC	CASSLALQGKETQYF
TRBV12-3/TRBV12-4	TRBJ2-2	TRBD2	.	TGTGCCAGCACCCAACTAGCGACGAACACCGGGGAGCTGTTTTTT	CASTQLATNTGELFF
TRBV4-3	TRBJ2-2	TRBD2	.	TGCGCCAGCAGCCAAGATCCAGCGGGAGGAACTAACACCGGGGAGCTGTTTTTT	CASSQDPAGGTNTGELFF
TRBV29-1	TRBJ2-1	TRBD1	many	TGCAGCGTTGAAAGAAGACAGGGTGCGTCCAATGAGCAGTTCTTC	CSVERRQGASNEQFF
TRBV7-2	TRBJ2-1	TRBD1	.	TGTGCCAGCACTCCCGGGACAGGGGTTATTCATGAGCAGTTCTTC	CASTPGTGVIHEQFF
TRBV2	TRBJ2-7	.	medium-sized	TGTGCCAGCAGTGAGGAGGGGGGACAGTACTTC	CASSEEGGQYF
TRBV20-1	TRBJ2-5	TRBD2	few	TGCAGTGCTAGAGATGGGCAGCGGGGGGGCGCGACCCAGTACTTC	CSARDGQRGGATQYF
TRBV6-2/TRBV6-3	TRBJ2-2	TRBD1	.	TGTGCCAGCAGTTACCAGTGGGACAGGGCGAACACCGGGGAGCTGTTTTTT	CASSYQWDRANTGELFF
TRBV29-1	TRBJ2-7	TRBD1	few	TGCAGCGTCCTCTCTACGGGACAGGGGGCCGGCTACGAGCAGTACTTC	CSVLSTGQGAGYEQYF
TRBV4-3	TRBJ2-3	.	.	TGCGCCAGCAGCCAAGTAGGAGGGAGGTCCGGAGCGGATACGCAGTATTTT	CASSQVGGRSGADTQYF